A selection of T cell receptor beta chains follows, all from one sample in a study of T cell changes during pregnancy in multiple sclerosis. Using immunoSEQ multiplex PCR, the repertoire was profiled, and TCRdb retains in-frame clones only, with some absent. Here the sample spans about 83,000 clones, roughly nine tenths being singletons. The specimen comprised PBMCs, sampled in the first trimester of pregnancy. The source of these receptors is a female donor in good health, serving as a control in a pregnancy study. Some clones in this sample may be carry-over from other donors' samples. The CDR3 runs from the conserved cysteine through the conserved F or W. The D gene is left open where the match is weak. Not all rows give a size; the values are once, few, many and, for expanded clones, a class.

NA	NA	TRBV19	TRBJ1-1	TGTGCCAGTAGTACCCCAATACCGCGGGGGGCTACTGAAGCTTTCTTT	CASSTPIPRGATEAFF
NA	few	TRBV29-1	TRBJ2-1	TGCAGCGTTTTACGGTCCGGTTCTAGCTCCTACAATGAGCAGTTCTTC	CSVLRSGSSSYNEQFF
NA	NA	TRBV5-4	TRBJ1-4	TGTGCCAGCAGTTTCGGGGGGACGACTAATGAAAAACTGATTTTT	CASSFGGTTNEKLIF
TRBD1	NA	TRBV7-3	TRBJ1-5	TGTGCCAGCAGCTTGGGACAGGGTTTGCCCCAGCATTTT	CASSLGQGLPQHF
TRBD2	NA	TRBV5-1	TRBJ2-5	TGCGCCAGCAGCTTGGCCTACACCGGTGGGGGGGAAGAGACCCAGTACTTC	CASSLAYTGGGEETQYF
TRBD1	NA	TRBV18	TRBJ2-3	TGTGCCAGCTCACCGCTCGGGACAGGGGGACCAGATACGCAGTATTTT	CASSPLGTGGPDTQYF
TRBD1	NA	TRBV7-8	TRBJ1-1	TGTGCCAGCAGCTTACAGGGGGCGCGTGCTGAAGCTTTCTTT	CASSLQGARAEAFF
TRBD1	NA	TRBV4-3	TRBJ2-7	TGCGCCAGCAGCCAAGATCCGACAGGGAGCTCCTACGAGCAGTACTTC	CASSQDPTGSSYEQYF
TRBD1	NA	TRBV9	TRBJ1-6	TGTGCCAGCAGCCAACAGGGGGCCAATTATAATTCACCCCTCCACTTT	CASSQQGANYNSPLHF
NA	once	TRBV4-1	TRBJ1-2	TGCGCCAGCAGCCAAGATTTAGTCTATGGCTACACCTTC	CASSQDLVYGYTF
NA	NA	TRBV7-9	TRBJ2-5	TGTGCCAGCAGCTTAGGGCGGGGATTCGAGACCCAGTACTTC	CASSLGRGFETQYF
NA	NA	TRBV5-4	TRBJ2-1	TGTGCCAGCAGCTCCGGGACAACAAACAATGAGCAGTTCTTC	CASSSGTTNNEQFF
NA	NA	TRBV2	TRBJ1-3	TGTGCCAGCGGGGTGACAGAACTCTCTGGAAACACCATATATTTT	CASGVTELSGNTIYF
TRBD1	NA	TRBV30	TRBJ1-1	TGTGCCTGGATGGGACAGGGCCTGAACACTGAAGCTTTCTTT	CAWMGQGLNTEAFF
NA	NA	TRBV21-1	TRBJ2-5	TGTGCCAGCAGTCGCACAGGGGGGTCGATCCACCAAGAGACCCAGTACTTC	CASSRTGGSIHQETQYF
NA	NA	TRBV28	TRBJ1-5	TGTGCCAGCAGTTTCAGCGATCTTAGCAATCAGCCCCAGCATTTT	CASSFSDLSNQPQHF
TRBD2	once	TRBV28	TRBJ2-5	TGTGCCAGCAGTTTATCAGCGGGGGAGGCTGAGACCCAGTACTTC	CASSLSAGEAETQYF
NA	NA	TRBV7-2	TRBJ1-5	TGTGCCAGCAGCCCGGGGGGTTGGGACAATCAGCCCCAGCATTTT	CASSPGGWDNQPQHF
TRBD2	NA	TRBV4-1	TRBJ2-1	TGCGCCAGCAGCCCCCTGGCTAGCGGGAGGAATTACAATGAGCAGTTCTTC	CASSPLASGRNYNEQFF
TRBD2	NA	TRBV4-1	TRBJ2-3	TGCGCCAGCAGCCCCCGGACTAGCGGGGGCCTTAGCACAGATACGCAGTATTTT	CASSPRTSGGLSTDTQYF
TRBD1	once	TRBV6-5	TRBJ2-5	TGTGCCAGCAGTTCCACCTGGGACAGGGCCGAGACCCAGTACTTC	CASSSTWDRAETQYF
NA	NA	TRBV28	TRBJ2-7	TGTGCCAGCAGGTCTGGACAGAGCTCCTACGAGCAGTACTTC	CASRSGQSSYEQYF